Presented here are 3 T cell receptor beta chains from one specimen sequenced in a study of identical twins. TCRdb re-analysed the 5' RACE reads in MiXCR, keeping a single row per CDR3 protein. The sample comprises about 200,000 distinct CDR3 sequences, 7.5% of which are singletons, and less than 2.5% rests with the top ten. These records were also assigned to another study, of yellow fever vaccine responses in identical twins.

Input material: memory (CD45RO+) T cells sorted from blood. The receptors stem from a woman aged 18-30 years in good health.

The rearrangement links TRBV7-2 to TRBJ1-6; D is perhaps TRBD1 (5 bases). The CDR3 length is 17 residues. Germline V CDR1 and CDR2: SGHTA, FQGNSA. The V and J ends lost 1 base and 7 bases respectively, with 17 bases between them. The CDR3 sequence is CASSLVSWAGRNSPLHF. The CDR3 DNA sequence: TGTGCCAGCAGCTTAGTGTCGTGGGCAGGGAGAAATTCACCCCTCCACTTT.

At least ten counts were recorded for this clonotype. The chain is built from TRBV7-2 and TRBJ2-1; no clear D gene. This CDR3 contains 14 residues. Germline CDR1 is SGHTA and CDR2 is FQGNSA. Trimming pared 1 base from V and 4 bases from J, leaving 8 bases between. Here the CDR3 DNA reads TGTGCCAGCAGCTTAGAAGGTGTTTACAATGAGCAGTTCTTC. Translated: CASSLEGVYNEQFF.

This clonotype turned up a few times. This chain's CDR3 is CASSLQDKGTEAFF. CDR3 nucleotide sequence: TGTGCCAGCAGCTTGCAGGATAAGGGGACTGAAGCTTTCTTT. The chain employs TRBV5-5 and TRBJ1-1; D might be TRBD1 (5 bases). The CDR3 has 14 residues. Germline-derived CDR1 and CDR2 are SGHKS and YYEKEE (reference sequence). Trimming took 1 base from V and 5 from J, leaving 12 bases between them.